This paragraph reports one T cell receptor (beta chain). No antigen is known for it. Looked up from germline, CDR1 is MNHEY and CDR2 is SVGAGI. Deletions cut 4 bases from V and 0 bases from J, with 4 bases between. CDR3 length: 12 amino acids. The data were taken from a study of OX40 agonist ivuxolimab in advanced cancers. Study in general: Males comprised 70% to 85% of the group, whose mean age was about 60 years (range 23 to 79).

Study-wide points: The authors also found low normalized T-cell clonal expansion in some nonresponders. Relative to CD4+ cells, CD8+ T cells on average had more expanded clones.

Sequencing used immunoSEQ multiplex PCR; TCRdb keeps in-frame clones, though not all of them. The sample lists around 34,000 clones, roughly nine tenths seen once, with around 41% in the top ten. Samples were taken at baseline and on day 1 of cycles 4 and 7. The sequence derives from an adult with an advanced solid tumor such as melanoma, head and neck, liver or kidney cancer. The sample consisted of CD4+ or CD8+ T cells sorted from blood, taken in a trial of the OX40 agonist ivuxolimab. The chain has TRBV6-5 and TRBJ2-7; no clear D. The CDR3 coding sequence is TGTGCCAGCAGTTTTGACTCCTACGAGCAGTACTTC. Protein product: CASSFDSYEQYF.